The sample holds a few counts of the clone carrying this TCR beta chain. Amplification targeted TCR beta CDR3 regions from RNA transcripts. TCR CDR3 regions were first amplified by RT-PCR with HTBI primers. TCRdb ran MiXCR on the multiplex PCR reads and lists one entry per CDR3 protein. The top ten clones hold 49% of a sample with about half a million distinct CDR3 sequences, approximately 23% of them seen once. The diagnoses drew upon clinical symptoms, serum thyroxine and TRAb, thyroid ultrasound and orbital computed tomography. These data belong to a study of T cells in Graves' hyperthyroidism and ophthalmopathy. The CDR3 covers 15 residues. The V gene's germline CDR1 is LGHDT and CDR2 YNNKEL (reference sequence). V lost 4 bases to trimming and J lost 9 bases, with 16 bases between them.

The chain couples TRBV3-1 to TRBJ1-6; no firm D call. The source is a woman in her 70s with Graves' ophthalmopathy. Sequencing was done on a sample of blood. The CDR3 DNA reads TGTGCCAGCAGCCTAAGGACCGCTGATAGTTCACCCCTCCACTTT. Protein product: CASSLRTADSSPLHF. The whole variable domain, remainder taken from reference TRBV3-1 and TRBJ1-6, is DTAVSQTPKYLVTQMGNDKSIKCEQNLGHDTMYWYKQDSKKFLKIMFSYNNKELIINETVPNRFSPKSPDKAHLNLHINSLELGDSAVYFCASSLRTADSSPLHFGNGTRLTVT.